What follows are 24 T cell receptor beta chains derived from one specimen sequenced in a study of T cells in Graves' hyperthyroidism and ophthalmopathy. Amplification of TCR beta CDR3 regions was performed using RNA transcripts as template. A first-round RT-PCR of the TCR CDR3 used the HTBI primer set. TCRdb used MiXCR to reprocess the multiplex PCR reads, holding one entry per CDR3 protein. The sample contains 600,000 to 750,000 distinct CDR3 sequences, 17% of which appear only once. The sequencing sample was made of blood. The receptors here all came from a middle-aged man with Graves' hyperthyroidism.

This chain connects TRBV20-1 to TRBJ2-4, with 9 bases identical to TRBD2. The CDR3 is made up of 16 amino acids. CDR1 is DFQATT and CDR2 is SNEGSKA in the germline V gene (reference sequence). The junction had 11 bases not matched to a gene; V was cut back by 5 bases and J by 3 bases. CDR3 sequence: CSAQGLAHGGKNIQYF. The DNA for the CDR3 is TGCAGTGCTCAGGGACTAGCCCATGGGGGCAAAAACATTCAGTACTTC.

This clonotype showed up just a few times. The CDR3 DNA reads as TGCGCCAGCAGCTTAGCGGGACAGGAAAACATTCAGTACTTC. Protein product: CASSLAGQENIQYF. The chain uses TRBV10-2 and TRBJ2-4; D may be TRBD1 or TRBD2 (8 bases each). The V gene lost 6 bases and the J gene lost 5 bases, with 14 bases spanning the gap. CDR1 and CDR2 (germline): WSHSY, SAAADI. This CDR3 is 14 amino acids long.

This clonotype was seen repeatedly, ten times or more. The chain links TRBV28 to TRBJ1-4; no firm D call. CDR3 length: 15 amino acids. Germline loops: CDR1 MDHEN, CDR2 SYDVKM. Trimming took 6 bases from V and 6 from J, leaving 17 bases between them. In DNA, the CDR3 is TGTGCCAGCAGGGCCTTCCCCTACCGGCATGAAAAACTGTTTTTT. Translating gives CASRAFPYRHEKLFF. The entire variable domain, with the rest obtained from reference TRBV28 and TRBJ1-4, is as follows: DVKVTQSSRYLVKRTGEKVFLECVQDMDHENMFWYRQDPGLGLRLIYFSYDVKMKEKGDIPEGYSVSREKKERFSLILESASTNQTSMYLCASRAFPYRHEKLFFGSGTQLSVL.

As to this clonotype: A much more abundant neighbour one base away suggests this may be a read error. The gene calls are TRBV6-1 and TRBJ2-1; the D gene is possibly TRBD1 (6 bases). The J call may be mistaken, given a closer DNA end match to TRBJ2-7. The CDR3 covers 16 residues. Germline V gene lookup returns CDR1 MNHNS and CDR2 SASEGT. Written as DNA, the CDR3 is TGTGCCAGCAGTGAGGGGTGGGCAGGGGACAACAATGAGCAGTACTTC. This codes for CASSEGWAGDNNEQYF.

This clonotype was seen many times. The V call is TRBV28, the J call TRBJ2-6; no clear D. V was pared by 3 bases and J by 2 bases, with 8 bases between. The CDR3 covers 15 residues. From germline, CDR1 is MDHEN and CDR2 SYDVKM. DNA for the CDR3: TGTGCCAGCAGTTTGCGGTTCCCTGGGGCCAACGTCCTGACTTTC. Translating it yields CASSLRFPGANVLTF.

As regards this clonotype: This is likely a read error, given that the CDR3 carries no conserved phenylalanine or tryptophan at its end. The J gene is TRBJ1-1, the V gene TRBV20-1, with D tentatively TRBD1 (6 bases). The ends were cut back, 3 bases at V and 1 base at J, with 21 bases in the middle. The CDR3 is made up of 17 amino acids. Germline values: CDR1 DFQATT, CDR2 SNEGSKA (reference sequence). The CDR3 nucleotides read TGCAGTGCTAGTTCGATAGTTGGGCAGGGGTGGAACACTGAAGCTTTCCTT. This translates into CSASSIVGQGWNTEAFL.

This clonotype was recorded only once. V is TRBV4-1 and J is TRBJ1-1, with D unresolved. Germline V CDR1 and CDR2: MGHRA, YSYEKL. This CDR3 has 15 residues. The V end was cut by 1 base, the J end by 2 bases, with 11 bases between. The DNA for the CDR3 is TGCGCCAGCAGCCAAGTCGCAAACGGAAACACTGAAGCTTTCTTT. Translated: CASSQVANGNTEAFF.

Many counts were recorded for this clonotype. The chain uses TRBV27 and TRBJ2-3; 7 bases are shared with TRBD2. The germline V gene encodes CDR1 MNHEY and CDR2 SMNVEV (reference sequence). This CDR3 spans 16 amino acids. J gave up 2 bases and V 5 bases, and 10 bases lay outside the gene matches. The CDR3 sequence: CASSPQISGYTDTQYF. As DNA, the CDR3 is TGTGCCAGCAGTCCGCAAATTAGCGGGTACACAGATACGCAGTATTTT.

This clonotype turned up a few times. The CDR3, as DNA: TGTGCCAGCAGCTTAGAGGCTCCCGGGAATGAGCAGTTCTTC. It codes for CASSLEAPGNEQFF. V is TRBV7-9 and J is TRBJ2-1; D uncertain. CDR3 length: 14 residues. The germline V gene encodes CDR1 SEHNR and CDR2 FQNEAQ (reference sequence). V lost 1 base, J lost 7 bases, and 11 bases lay in between.

The chain employs TRBV7-2 and TRBJ1-6; a weak D match, TRBD1 (5 bases). V lost 5 bases and J 6 bases, leaving 17 bases between the germline ends. Per the germline V gene, CDR1 is SGHTA and CDR2 is FQGNSA. This CDR3 contains 16 residues. CDR3 sequence (DNA): TGTGCCAGCAGCCTATACCACCGGGACCTTAATTCACCCCTCCACTTT. It specifies CASSLYHRDLNSPLHF.

The V gene is TRBV27, the J gene TRBJ1-5; D is undetermined. CDR1 is MNHEY, CDR2 SMNVEV, per germline (reference sequence). There are 14 residues in the CDR3. Trimming removed 6 bases from V and 6 bases from J, with 15 bases in between. The CDR3 DNA is TGTGCCAGCAGCCCTACCAGGTACTTTCAGCCCCAGCATTTT. Amino acid sequence: CASSPTRYFQPQHF.

The chain has TRBV20-1 and TRBJ2-7; 11 bases align to TRBD2. V lost 6 bases and J lost 7; bases outside the gene matches: 11. The CDR3 has 14 amino acids. CDR1 is DFQATT, CDR2 SNEGSKA, per germline (reference sequence). The CDR3 protein is CSAQGTSGVWEQYF. CDR3 bases: TGCAGTGCCCAAGGGACTAGCGGAGTTTGGGAGCAGTACTTC.

The chain joins TRBV5-1 to TRBJ2-7; TRBD2 aligns across 7 bases. Germline V gives CDR1 SGHRS, CDR2 YFSETQ. This CDR3 spans 14 amino acids. Trimming took 6 bases from V and 3 from J; bases not matched to a gene: 9. CDR3 loop: CASTSPGLSYEQYF. The CDR3 nucleotides read TGCGCCAGCACGTCCCCGGGACTAAGCTACGAGCAGTACTTC.

This chain links TRBV5-1 with TRBJ2-5; TRBD1 agrees at 10 bases. The CDR3 has 18 residues. Germline CDR1 and CDR2: SGHRS and YFSETQ. Losses at the gene ends were 4 bases for V and 2 bases for J; bases not matched to a gene: 14. CDR3 region: CASSPRVRTGGTQETQYF. CDR3 in DNA: TGCGCCAGCAGCCCCAGAGTAAGGACAGGGGGTACGCAAGAGACCCAGTACTTC.

This clonotype was found many times. DNA of the CDR3: TGTGCCAGCAGCCCATTTATGATAGAGACCCAGTACTTC. Its protein is CASSPFMIETQYF. This chain joins TRBV6-1 and TRBJ2-5, with D unresolved. Trimming stripped 6 bases from V and 4 bases from J, with 12 bases between. The germline V gene encodes CDR1 MNHNS and CDR2 SASEGT. The CDR3 has 13 residues.

The sample holds many counts of this clonotype. This CDR3 reads CATSSGPHDTGELFF. The CDR3 coding sequence is TGTGCCACCAGTTCCGGCCCCCACGACACCGGGGAGCTGTTTTTT. This rearrangement joins TRBV24-1 to TRBJ2-2; D unclear. The ends were cut back, 6 bases at V and 3 bases at J, with 13 bases in the middle. There are 15 residues in the CDR3. The V gene's germline CDR1 is KGHDR and CDR2 SFDVKD.

The sample holds a few counts of this clonotype. The CDR3 bases are TGTGCCAGCAGCTTATCCCAGGGGGCCGGTCAGCCCCAGCATTTT. Its translation is CASSLSQGAGQPQHF. This chain links TRBV7-2 with TRBJ1-5; 8 nucleotides line up with TRBD1. J gave up 6 bases and V 2 bases, and 6 bases lay outside the gene matches. The CDR3 contains 15 residues. Germline-derived CDR1 and CDR2 are SGHTA and FQGNSA.

The gene calls are TRBV18 and TRBJ2-7; 7 nucleotides agree with TRBD1. V dropped 4 bases and J dropped 0; count of bases not matched to a gene: 6. The CDR3 length is 15 residues. Per germline, CDR1 KGHSH and CDR2 LQKENI. The CDR3 nucleotides are TGTGCCAGCTCACTCGGACAGGCCGTCTCCTACGAGCAGTACTTC. Amino acids: CASSLGQAVSYEQYF.

Only a few counts were recorded for this clonotype. This chain's CDR3 is CATRSPQHF. The CDR3 nucleotides are TGTGCCACGCGTTCGCCCCAGCATTTT. The chain has TRBV24-1 and TRBJ1-5; D remains ambiguous. The CDR3 extends over 9 amino acids. Trimming stripped 10 bases from V and 9 bases from J, with 6 bases between. CDR1 and CDR2 from the germline V gene are KGHDR and SFDVKD.

The genes are TRBV2 and TRBJ2-1; D uncertain. CDR1 and CDR2 from the germline V gene are SNHLY and FYNNEI. The CDR3 is 12 residues long. V lost 6 bases and J lost 7, with 10 bases in between. CDR3 residues: CASRESSNEQFF. The CDR3 bases are TGTGCCAGCAGGGAGAGCAGTAATGAGCAGTTCTTC.

For this clonotype: A much larger clone differs by one base, so this may be a read error. The chain uses TRBV20-1 and TRBJ2-1, with a tentative D call TRBD2 (5 bases). This CDR3 is built from 18 residues. Germline CDR1 and CDR2: DFQATT and SNEGSKA (reference sequence). Trimming pared 7 bases from V and 8 bases from J, leaving 33 bases between. CDR3 sequence: CSDRTMSGDGPLEDEQFF. For the CDR3, the DNA is TGCAGTGATCGCACCATGAGCGGAGATGGACCTTTGGAGGATGAGCAGTTCTTC.

This chain connects TRBV7-9 to TRBJ1-3; D remains ambiguous. Trimming cost V 5 bases and J 0 bases, with 14 bases left between them. The V gene's germline CDR1 is SEHNR and CDR2 FQNEAQ (reference sequence). The CDR3 has 16 amino acids. DNA for the CDR3: TGTGCCAGCAGCCATCCCCGGACTAGCTCTGGAAACACCATATATTTT. As protein: CASSHPRTSSGNTIYF.

The V call is TRBV28, the J call TRBJ1-2; D is unclear. Germline values: CDR1 MDHEN, CDR2 SYDVKM. The V and J ends lost 10 bases and 5 bases respectively, with 23 bases between them. The CDR3 contains 15 residues. DNA of the CDR3: TGTGCCATCCAAATGGGTTCGGTGGGAGCGTATGGCTACACCTTC. It encodes CAIQMGSVGAYGYTF.

This clonotype was detected a few times. The chain uses TRBV18 and TRBJ2-1, with 9 positions matching TRBD2. The CDR3 contains 15 residues. With V trimmed by 3 bases and J by 7 bases, 7 bases remained unmatched. Germline V gene data show CDR1 as KGHSH and CDR2 as LQKENI. CDR3: CASSPLAGEHNEQFF. CDR3 DNA: TGTGCCAGCTCACCCTTAGCGGGAGAGCATAATGAGCAGTTCTTC.